One sample yielded the 30 T cell receptor beta chains listed below, sequenced in a study of cytomegalovirus exposure and HLA in healthy donors. Primers included in the PCR were 60 Vbeta and 13 Jbeta primers. The repertoire was sequenced with immunoSEQ multiplex PCR; TCRdb's copy has only in-frame clones and lacks some. The table lists approximately 280,000 clones, 70% to 90% of them singletons, with less than 4.5% in the top ten. Sequencing was done on a sample of PBMCs. The receptors here all came from a man aged 40-55 years in good health and CMV-seropositive.

J is TRBJ2-1 and V is TRBV30, with D maybe TRBD2 (6 bases). The CDR3 extends over 14 amino acids. Germline V gene data show CDR1 as GTSNPN and CDR2 as SVGIG (reference sequence). The CDR3 protein is CALPGLILSGEQFF. In DNA form, the CDR3 reads TGTGCGCTTCCGGGACTCATTTTAAGCGGTGAGCAGTTCTTC. The full variable domain, completed using reference TRBV30 and TRBJ2-1, is SQTIHQWPATLVQPVGSPLSLECTVEGTSNPNLYWYRQAAGRGLQLLFYSVGIGQISSEVPQNLSASRPQDRQFILSSKKLLLSDSGFYLCALPGLILSGEQFFGPGTRLTVL.

V gene TRBV7-8 combines with J gene TRBJ2-5; no reliable D call. The length of the CDR3 is 15 residues. V shed 1 base and J shed 7 bases, with 16 bases lying between them. Germline V gene data show CDR1 as SGHVS and CDR2 as FQNEAQ. CDR3 sequence: CASSLGVPLERTQYF. The CDR3 region has the DNA TGTGCCAGCAGCTTAGGGGTGCCGCTAGAGAGGACCCAGTACTTC.

The chain joins TRBV5-4 to TRBJ2-7; TRBD2 matches at 7 bases. The germline V gene has CDR1 SGHNT and CDR2 YYREEE (reference sequence). There are 15 residues in the CDR3. V gave up 0 bases and J gave up 6 bases; unmatched junction bases: 9. CDR3 bases: TGTGCCAGCAGCTTGGGTCTAGCGGAGCCTGGCGAGCAGTACTTC. Translation gives CASSLGLAEPGEQYF.

The chain joins TRBV7-3 to TRBJ1-2, with TRBD1 matching 7 bases. The CDR3 contains 15 residues. The germline V gene encodes CDR1 SGHTA and CDR2 FQGTGA. The J segment lost 0 bases and the V segment lost 5 bases, leaving 6 bases of the junction unmatched. CDR3 DNA: TGTGCCAGCAGCCTTTTGACAGGGCCTAACTATGGCTACACCTTC. This encodes CASSLLTGPNYGYTF.

The V and J genes are TRBV18 and TRBJ2-7, with D unresolved. Per the germline V gene, CDR1 is KGHSH and CDR2 is LQKENI. This CDR3 has 14 residues. Trimming cost V 6 bases and J 0 bases, with 12 bases left between them. The CDR3, as DNA: TGTGCCAGCTCGGGCCTGGGCGCCTCCTACGAGCAGTACTTC. It codes for CASSGLGASYEQYF.

This clone is a singleton in its sample. The chain links TRBV10-2 to TRBJ1-2; no clear D gene. Germline CDR1 WSHSY, CDR2 SAAADI. CDR3 length: 15 amino acids. V gave up 7 bases and J gave up 0 bases, with 15 bases separating them. The CDR3 loop reads CASIRGTRSNYGYTF. The CDR3 DNA follows: TGCGCCAGCATTCGGGGAACACGTTCTAACTATGGCTACACCTTC.

This clone was found once. The V call is TRBV2, the J call TRBJ1-3; 8 nucleotides agree with TRBD1. The ends lost 6 bases at V and 0 bases at J; junction bases unmatched: 4. This CDR3 spans 15 amino acids. Germline V lookup: CDR1 SNHLY, CDR2 FYNNEI. The CDR3 is CASSLTGVSGNTIYF. As DNA, the CDR3 is TGTGCCAGCAGCCTGACAGGGGTCTCTGGAAACACCATATATTTT.

This chain links TRBV28 with TRBJ1-4, with a weak D call TRBD1 (5 bases). Germline V gene lookup returns CDR1 MDHEN and CDR2 SYDVKM. This CDR3 comprises 15 residues. Trimming pared 3 bases from V and 3 bases from J, leaving 11 bases between. The CDR3 coding sequence is TGTGCCAGCAGTTTGGGGGGGATCCCTAATGAAAAACTGTTTTTT. Translated, it gives CASSLGGIPNEKLFF.

The chain has TRBV19 and TRBJ2-1; 10 bases align to TRBD2. Germline values: CDR1 LNHDA, CDR2 SQIVND (reference sequence). CDR3 length equals 15 residues. The trim removed 5 bases at V and 4 bases at J, leaving 5 bases unmatched. The CDR3 bases are TGTGCCAGTAGTCCTAGCGGGAGTACGTACAATGAGCAGTTCTTC. Its translation: CASSPSGSTYNEQFF.

The gene calls are TRBV6-5 and TRBJ2-5, with D possibly matching TRBD1 (7 bases). CDR3 length equals 14 residues. The V gene's germline CDR1 is MNHEY and CDR2 SVGAGI. V gave up 0 bases and J gave up 5 bases, with 10 bases separating them. The CDR3 sequence: CASSYSTGRETQYF. The CDR3 coding sequence is TGTGCCAGCAGTTACTCGACAGGGAGGGAGACCCAGTACTTC.

This clone has a handful of counts. This chain links TRBV5-4 with TRBJ1-1, with D possibly TRBD1 on 6 matching bases. Trimming cost V 6 bases and J 1 base, with 10 bases left between them. Germline V gene data show CDR1 as SGHNT and CDR2 as YYREEE (reference sequence). The CDR3 sequence is 13 residues long. CDR3 DNA sequence: TGTGCCAGCACCTCGGACAGGAACACTGAAGCTTTCTTT. It translates to CASTSDRNTEAFF. Filled out from reference TRBV5-4 and TRBJ1-1, the complete variable domain reads ETGVTQSPTHLIKTRGQQVTLRCSSQSGHNTVSWYQQALGQGPQFIFQYYREEENGRGNFPPRFSGLQFPNYSSELNVNALELDDSALYLCASTSDRNTEAFFGQGTRLTVV.

This clone showed up just once. This chain joins TRBV28 and TRBJ2-2; D is perhaps TRBD2 (7 bases). The CDR3 length is 17 residues. Looked up from germline, CDR1 is MDHEN and CDR2 is SYDVKM. Trimming left V 1 base short and J 2 bases short, with 14 bases between. The CDR3 here is CASSLYPGGLNTGELFF. The DNA for the CDR3 is TGTGCCAGCAGTTTATACCCCGGGGGGCTTAACACCGGGGAGCTGTTTTTT.

V is TRBV4-3 and J is TRBJ1-2; TRBD1 matches at 7 bases. J lost 0 bases, V lost 0 bases, and 4 bases had no gene match. Germline CDR1 reads LGHNA; CDR2 reads YSLEER. This CDR3 spans 16 amino acids. The CDR3 coding sequence is TGCGCCAGCAGCCAAGATCGGACAGGAGCTAACTATGGCTACACCTTC. It encodes CASSQDRTGANYGYTF.

This clone was observed once. The V gene is TRBV28, the J gene TRBJ1-2; TRBD1 matches 8 bases. The J segment lost 0 bases and the V segment lost 2 bases, leaving 5 bases of the junction unmatched. The CDR3 totals 16 residues. The V gene's germline CDR1 is MDHEN and CDR2 SYDVKM. The CDR3: CASSLNDRGSNYGYTF. As DNA, the CDR3 is TGTGCCAGCAGTTTAAATGACAGGGGTTCTAACTATGGCTACACCTTC.

The chain joins TRBV28 to TRBJ1-6, with TRBD1 matching over 7 bases. CDR1 is MDHEN, CDR2 SYDVKM, per germline. The trim removed 2 bases at V and 10 bases at J, leaving 11 bases unmatched. The CDR3 runs to 16 residues. This CDR3 reads CASSLTLTGRRSPLHF. In nucleotides, the CDR3 is TGTGCCAGCAGTTTAACCCTGACAGGGAGGCGATCACCCCTCCACTTT.

The CDR3 coding sequence is TGTGCCAGCAGTCTCTCCGTAGATACGCAGTATTTT. Translation gives CASSLSVDTQYF. V gene TRBV28 combines with J gene TRBJ2-3; D is unresolved. The CDR3 length is 12 residues. Germline V gene lookup returns CDR1 MDHEN and CDR2 SYDVKM. V lost 5 bases, J lost 5 bases, and 8 bases lay in between.

The chain joins TRBV21-1 to TRBJ2-2; TRBD2 is the table's D call, not checked against the DNA. TRBV21-1 corresponds to a pseudogene. This CDR3 spans 21 amino acids. This CDR3 reads CASSNITKIGLDPPGSGELFF. CDR3 bases: TGTGCCAGCAGCAATATTACGAAGATAGGACTAGACCCCCCGGGGTCCGGGGAGCTGTTTTTT.

This chain uses TRBV28 with TRBJ1-4; D is perhaps TRBD1 (6 bases). V lost 6 bases to trimming and J lost 8 bases, with 16 bases between them. Germline V gives CDR1 MDHEN, CDR2 SYDVKM. The CDR3 runs 14 residues. CDR3 loop: CASSAGTRSEKLFF. For the CDR3, the DNA is TGTGCCAGCAGCGCCGGGACACGCTCCGAAAAACTGTTTTTT. Full variable domain (remainder filled in from reference TRBV28 and TRBJ1-4): DVKVTQSSRYLVKRTGEKVFLECVQDMDHENMFWYRQDPGLGLRLIYFSYDVKMKEKGDIPEGYSVSREKKERFSLILESASTNQTSMYLCASSAGTRSEKLFFGSGTQLSVL.

V and J are TRBV7-9 and TRBJ2-2, with D possibly being TRBD2 (6 bases). The CDR3 length is 14 residues. Germline values: CDR1 SEHNR, CDR2 FQNEAQ (reference sequence). Trimming removed 6 bases from V and 5 bases from J, with 13 bases in between. CDR3 bases: TGTGCCAGCAGGGAGGGTCGTTGGACCGGGGAGCTGTTTTTT. This gives the protein CASREGRWTGELFF.

The chain has TRBV5-1 and TRBJ2-2, with a weak D call TRBD1 (6 bases). The CDR3 has 13 residues. The ends were cut back, 4 bases at V and 3 bases at J, with 7 bases in the middle. Germline-derived CDR1 and CDR2 are SGHRS and YFSETQ. The CDR3 coding sequence is TGCGCCAGCAGCCCAGGGGACACCGGGGAGCTGTTTTTT. This translates into CASSPGDTGELFF.

This chain joins TRBV13 and TRBJ1-2; no definite D call. The germline V gene encodes CDR1 PRHDT and CDR2 FYEKMQ (reference sequence). V was trimmed by 5 bases and J by 2 bases, leaving 12 bases between them. CDR3 length: 14 residues. CDR3 bases: TGTGCCAGCAGCCGCGCCGGGTTCAACTATGGCTACACCTTC. It specifies CASSRAGFNYGYTF.

The CDR3 spells CASSLDPPGGYYDGYTF. CDR3 bases: TGTGCCAGCAGTTTAGACCCCCCCGGGGGATATTACGATGGCTACACCTTC. V and J are TRBV28 and TRBJ1-2; D is possibly TRBD1 (5 bases). This CDR3 region has 17 residues. The germline V gene has CDR1 MDHEN and CDR2 SYDVKM. The ends were cut back, 2 bases at V and 6 bases at J, with 22 bases in the middle.

The V gene is TRBV11-3, the J gene TRBJ2-7; the D gene is possibly TRBD1 (6 bases). The germline gives CDR1 SGHNT, CDR2 YENEEA. This CDR3 is 15 amino acids long. The V end lost 0 bases, the J end lost 1 base, and 10 bases lay between the germline ends. For the CDR3, the DNA is TGTGCCAGCAGCTTAGAGGGGCAGGGGTCCTACGAGCAGTACTTC. It translates to CASSLEGQGSYEQYF.

A single count supports this clone. The chain recombines TRBV28 with TRBJ2-1; TRBD2 matches 9 bases. The length of the CDR3 is 15 residues. Germline V gene lookup returns CDR1 MDHEN and CDR2 SYDVKM. V was pared by 6 bases and J by 3 bases, with 6 bases of the junction left unmatched. Here the CDR3 reads CASRPSGTYYNEQFF. The CDR3, as DNA: TGTGCCAGCAGACCTAGCGGGACCTACTACAATGAGCAGTTCTTC.

CDR3 protein: CASSFGYRGAGETQYF. The CDR3 DNA sequence: TGTGCCAGCAGCTTCGGGTACAGGGGCGCGGGGGAGACCCAGTACTTC. The chain links TRBV13 to TRBJ2-5; D perhaps matches TRBD1 (7 bases). V gave up 3 bases and J gave up 5 bases, with 19 bases separating them. The CDR3 is made up of 16 amino acids. CDR1 is PRHDT and CDR2 is FYEKMQ in the germline V gene (reference sequence).

The rearrangement links TRBV2 to TRBJ1-5; 8 positions match TRBD1. This CDR3 has 15 amino acids. From germline, CDR1 is SNHLY and CDR2 FYNNEI. The J segment lost 2 bases and the V segment lost 6 bases, leaving 6 bases of the junction unmatched. The CDR3 loop reads CASRRDRLGNQPQHF. CDR3 DNA: TGTGCCAGCAGAAGGGACAGGCTGGGCAATCAGCCCCAGCATTTT.

V gene TRBV7-9 combines with J gene TRBJ1-1; D unclear. The V end lost 1 base, the J end lost 4 bases, and 7 bases lay between the germline ends. The germline V gene has CDR1 SEHNR and CDR2 FQNEAQ (reference sequence). This CDR3 region has 13 residues. The CDR3 nucleotides are TGTGCCAGCAGCTTAGGCAGGCCCACTGAAGCTTTCTTT. Protein sequence: CASSLGRPTEAFF.

The chain carries TRBV4-1 and TRBJ2-1, with 7 positions matching TRBD2. Trimming at V came to 1 base and at J to 7 bases, leaving 4 bases not matched to a gene. Germline CDR1 reads MGHRA; CDR2 reads YSYEKL. The CDR3 spans 14 residues. CDR3 sequence: CASSQVTGGNEQFF. CDR3 coding DNA: TGCGCCAGCAGCCAAGTCACCGGGGGGAATGAGCAGTTCTTC.

CDR3 nucleotides: TGTGCCAGCAGCTTAGGACTGTACAATGAGCAGTTCTTC. Translating it yields CASSLGLYNEQFF. The rearrangement links TRBV7-9 to TRBJ2-1; unclear D gene. The V gene lost 1 base and the J gene lost 4 bases, with 5 bases spanning the gap. Germline values: CDR1 SEHNR, CDR2 FQNEAQ (reference sequence). This CDR3 region has 13 residues. The full variable domain, completed using reference TRBV7-9 and TRBJ2-1, is DTGVSQNPRHKITKRGQNVTFRCDPISEHNRLYWYRQTLGQGPEFLTYFQNEAQLEKSRLLSDRFSAERPKGSFSTLEIQRTEQGDSAMYLCASSLGLYNEQFFGPGTRLTVL.

The rearrangement uses TRBV7-9 and TRBJ2-1, with TRBD2 matching 12 bases. V was clipped by 4 bases and J by 7 bases; unmatched bases: 11. The CDR3 runs 17 residues. The germline V gene has CDR1 SEHNR and CDR2 FQNEAQ (reference sequence). The CDR3 loop reads CASSSRLAGAERNEQFF. CDR3 DNA: TGTGCCAGCAGCTCTCGACTAGCGGGAGCGGAGCGGAATGAGCAGTTCTTC. The full variable domain, in which reference TRBV7-9 and TRBJ2-1 provide the parts outside the CDR3, is DTGVSQNPRHKITKRGQNVTFRCDPISEHNRLYWYRQTLGQGPEFLTYFQNEAQLEKSRLLSDRFSAERPKGSFSTLEIQRTEQGDSAMYLCASSSRLAGAERNEQFFGPGTRLTVL.